This T cell receptor beta chain was captured by sequencing in a study of blood T cell repertoires in COVID-19. Study-level information: Samples came from the United States, Italy and Spain, spanning acute and convalescent COVID-19.

Original processing methods: Counts of nucleated cells, estimated from reference gene primer amplification, were obtained. The repertoire was sequenced with immunoSEQ multiplex PCR; TCRdb's copy has only in-frame clones and lacks some. V, J and clone size are those of that table, while D and trimming were read from the DNA. The data contain some 220,000 clones, 80% to 90% of them singletons. The CDR3 totals 15 residues. The J segment lost 3 bases and the V segment lost 2 bases, leaving 0 bases of the junction unmatched. CDR1 MNHEY and CDR2 SMNVEV come from the germline V gene (reference sequence). Sample: PBMCs or T cells enriched from blood (not recorded which). This rearrangement joins TRBV27 to TRBJ2-1; 11 bases are a match to TRBD1. The TCR was taken from a woman aged 18-35 years in a cohort exposed to, infected with or recovered from COVID-19 (not recorded which). CDR3 coding DNA: TGTGCCAGCAGTTTAGGGACAGGGGGCTACAATGAGCAGTTCTTC. Translation gives CASSLGTGGYNEQFF.